The sequence of this TCR beta chain was determined in a study of early T cells in non-severe SARS-CoV-2 infection. Study context: Unpaired chains resulted from sequencing bulk RNA of unsorted whole blood. Overall study findings and caveats: Reliance on VDJdb matching favored anti-spike CD8 responses; private and CD4 specificities were missed.

Individual cDNA molecules received unique molecular identifiers during library preparation. MiXCR was run by TCRdb on the 5' RACE reads, yielding one entry per CDR3 protein. Of around 26,000 distinct CDR3 sequences in the sample, 5.1% were seen once. Ten or more counts support this clonotype. Its antigen is undetermined. The CDR3 is 14 residues long. The trim removed 5 bases at V and 2 bases at J, leaving 2 bases unmatched. Germline CDR1 reads DFQATT; CDR2 reads SNEGSKA (reference sequence). The chain is built from TRBV20-1 and TRBJ2-3, with 12 positions matching TRBD2. The specimen sequenced was whole blood. The source is an adult who was a healthcare worker with PCR-confirmed SARS-CoV-2 infection or an uninfected control (not recorded which). CDR3 residues: CSAWTSGATDTQYF. In DNA form, the CDR3 reads TGCAGTGCTTGGACTAGCGGGGCCACAGATACGCAGTATTTT.